Listed below are T cell receptor beta chains from one sample, sequenced in a study of T cells in Graves' hyperthyroidism and ophthalmopathy. Each CDR3 protein gets one entry after TCRdb re-called the multiplex PCR reads with MiXCR. The sample consists of more than 300,000 distinct CDR3 sequences, approximately 13% of them appearing once. The sample taken for sequencing was blood. The origin of the receptors is a woman younger than 30 with Graves' hyperthyroidism. The CDR3 runs from the conserved cysteine through the conserved F or W. The D gene is left open where the match is weak. Clone size appears in some rows only: once, few, many, or a class for an expanded clone.

>TRBV7-8|-|TRBJ1-4|few
CASSLYSGLATNEKLFF
TGTGCCAGCAGCTTATATTCGGGACTTGCAACTAATGAAAAACTGTTTTTT
>TRBV6-2/TRBV6-3|TRBD1|TRBJ1-3|-
CASIDRQGANTIYF
TGTGCCAGCATCGACCGACAGGGCGCAAACACCATATATTTT
>TRBV24-1|TRBD1|TRBJ2-1|-
CATSVGQSSYNEQFF
TGCGCCACCAGTGTGGGACAGAGCTCCTACAATGAGCAGTTCTTC
>TRBV6-6|-|TRBJ1-2|many
CASSYPGNYGYTF
TGTGCCAGCAGTTACCCGGGTAACTATGGCTACACCTTC
>TRBV15|-|TRBJ1-1|many
CATSRRGANTEAFF
TGTGCCACCAGCAGACGGGGGGCGAACACTGAAGCTTTCTTT
>TRBV7-2|-|TRBJ2-7|many
CASSLYGLNEQYF
TGTGCCAGCAGCTTATACGGGTTGAACGAGCAGTACTTC
>TRBV3-1|-|TRBJ2-7|few
CASSQDPRGDEQYF
TGTGCCAGCAGCCAAGATCCCAGGGGGGACGAGCAGTACTTC
>TRBV4-1|-|TRBJ2-1|-
CASSQERRRAYTDSYNEQFF
TGCGCCAGCAGCCAAGAACGGAGAAGGGCCTACACCGACTCCTACAATGAGCAGTTCTTC
>TRBV6-2/TRBV6-3|-|TRBJ2-7|many
CASNGRDSYEQYF
TGTGCCAGCAACGGGAGAGATTCCTACGAGCAGTACTTC
>TRBV5-1|TRBD2|TRBJ2-3|once
CASSSRYAGGSTDTQYF
TGCGCCAGCAGCTCCCGGTACGCGGGGGGGAGCACAGATACGCAGTATTTT
>TRBV19|-|TRBJ1-1|-
CASSSVGPNTEAFF
TGTGCCAGTAGTTCGGTGGGGCCCAACACTGAAGCTTTCTTT
>TRBV9|-|TRBJ2-7|few
CASSTTDYEQYF
TGTGCCAGCAGCACCACAGACTACGAGCAGTACTTC
>TRBV7-8|TRBD2|TRBJ2-2|many
CASSLGGGSGSPGELFF
TGTGCCAGCAGCTTAGGTGGCGGGAGCGGTTCCCCCGGGGAGCTGTTTTTT
>TRBV20-1|-|TRBJ1-4|many
CSAQGSFREKLFF
TGCAGTGCTCAGGGGAGTTTTCGGGAAAAACTGTTTTTT
>TRBV29-1|-|TRBJ2-1|many
CSVEGPRGPNEQFF
TGCAGCGTTGAAGGCCCTAGAGGACCCAATGAGCAGTTCTTC
>TRBV7-8|-|TRBJ2-3|many
CASSLMSGDTQYF
TGTGCCAGCAGCTTGATGAGTGGAGATACGCAGTATTTT
>TRBV11-2|-|TRBJ1-1|many
CASSLGLNAEAFF
TGTGCCAGCAGCTTAGGATTGAACGCTGAAGCTTTCTTT
>TRBV5-1|TRBD1|TRBJ1-1|many
CASSLPDRGTEAFF
TGCGCCAGCAGCTTGCCGGACAGGGGTACTGAAGCTTTCTTT
>TRBV7-9|-|TRBJ1-3|few
CASSLLMAGNTIYF
TGTGCCAGCAGCTTACTAATGGCTGGAAACACCATATATTTT
>TRBV6-6|TRBD2|TRBJ2-3|many
CASSYYLRVAGNHTDTQYF
TGTGCCAGCAGTTACTACCTCCGCGTAGCGGGGAACCACACAGATACGCAGTATTTT
>TRBV11-2|-|TRBJ2-1|-
CASTLRVEQFHEQFF
TGTGCCAGCACCTTAAGGGTCGAGCAGTTTCATGAGCAGTTCTTC
>TRBV12-3/TRBV12-4|-|TRBJ2-7|many
CASSLAQWESSYEQYF
TGTGCCAGCAGTTTAGCGCAATGGGAAAGCTCCTACGAGCAGTACTTC
>TRBV9|-|TRBJ2-2|few
CASSSGADTGELFF
TGTGCCAGCAGCTCAGGGGCGGACACCGGGGAGCTGTTTTTT
>TRBV12-3/TRBV12-4|-|TRBJ1-1|many
CASSLDSDVTEAFF
TGTGCCAGCAGTTTAGACAGTGATGTTACTGAAGCTTTCTTT
>TRBV27|-|TRBJ1-6|many
CASSWTGPDSPLHF
TGTGCCAGCAGTTGGACGGGGCCCGATTCACCCCTCCACTTT
>TRBV7-2|-|TRBJ1-1|many
CASSLGAPPEAFF
TGTGCCAGCAGCTTAGGGGCTCCACCTGAAGCTTTCTTT
>TRBV2|-|TRBJ2-1|many
CASSIRGAPYNEQFF
TGTGCCAGCAGTATACGGGGGGCCCCCTACAATGAGCAGTTCTTC
>TRBV20-1|TRBD1|TRBJ1-2|-
CSAPQGAANYGYTF
TGCAGTGCTCCTCAGGGGGCGGCTAACTATGGCTACACCTTC
>TRBV20-1|-|TRBJ1-5|many
CSAKCYQPQHF
TGCAGTGCTAAATGTTATCAGCCCCAGCATTTT
>TRBV20-1|TRBD1|TRBJ1-6|-
CSAPRRTGHNSPLHF
TGCAGTGCTCCCCGGCGGACAGGCCATAATTCACCCCTCCACTTT
>TRBV30|-|TRBJ1-1|many
CAWRSGVREAFF
TGTGCCTGGAGGTCCGGAGTAAGGGAAGCTTTCTTT
>TRBV5-1|TRBD2|TRBJ2-6|once
CASHHGLAGGSSGANVLTF
TGCGCCAGCCACCACGGACTAGCGGGGGGGAGCTCTGGGGCCAACGTCCTGACTTTC
>TRBV18|-|TRBJ1-5|-
CASSLSTVYSNQPKHF
TGTGCCAGCTCACTTTCGACAGTCTATAGCAATCAGCCCAAGCATTTT
>TRBV29-1|-|TRBJ2-7|many
CSVGRDGSYEQYF
TGCAGCGTGGGCCGGGACGGATCCTACGAGCAGTACTTC
>TRBV19|-|TRBJ2-1|-
CATQGGYNEQFF
TGTGCCACTCAAGGGGGGTACAATGAGCAGTTCTTC
>TRBV29-1|TRBD1|TRBJ1-4|many
CSVEGTGAEEKLFF
TGCAGCGTTGAAGGGACAGGGGCTGAAGAAAAACTGTTTTTT
>TRBV4-1|-|TRBJ1-5|few
CASSQDDSPGYDQPQHF
TGCGCCAGCAGCCAAGATGATTCGCCAGGGTATGATCAGCCCCAGCATTTT
>TRBV11-2|-|TRBJ2-1|many
CASSLEVELKFF
TGTGCCAGCAGCTTAGAGGTGGAACTTAAGTTCTTC
>TRBV7-8|TRBD2|TRBJ2-1|many
CASSFSGMTYNEQFF
TGTGCCAGCAGCTTTAGCGGGATGACCTACAATGAGCAGTTCTTC
>TRBV30|-|TRBJ1-1|many
CAWRGGPSTEAFF
TGTGCCTGGAGAGGAGGGCCGAGTACTGAAGCTTTCTTT
>TRBV19|-|TRBJ1-2|few
CASMGPHYGYTF
TGTGCCAGTATGGGGCCGCACTATGGCTACACCTTC
>TRBV5-1|-|TRBJ2-7|few
CASRLDYEQYF
TGCGCCAGCAGACTAGACTACGAGCAGTACTTC
>TRBV7-9|TRBD2|TRBJ2-3|many
CASSLATGTSGPQADTQYF
TGTGCCAGCAGCCTCGCCACCGGGACTAGCGGTCCTCAGGCAGATACGCAGTATTTT
>TRBV7-2|-|TRBJ1-3|few
CASNSRPGPSGNTIYF
TGTGCCAGCAACTCTCGTCCAGGACCCTCTGGAAACACCATATATTTT
>TRBV5-8|-|TRBJ1-2|many
CASRVLGGGYTF
TGTGCCAGCAGGGTCCTTGGGGGTGGCTACACCTTC
>TRBV12-3/TRBV12-4|-|TRBJ2-1|many
CASSFGPAGSYNEQFF
TGTGCCAGCAGTTTTGGTCCAGCGGGCTCCTACAATGAGCAGTTCTTC
>TRBV10-3|-|TRBJ2-5|few
CAIRDGGAETQYF
TGTGCCATCAGGGACGGTGGGGCGGAGACCCAGTACTTC
>TRBV25-1|-|TRBJ1-4|-
CASSDVATNEKLFF
TGTGCCAGCAGCGATGTTGCAACTAATGAAAAACTGTTTTTT
>TRBV10-3|TRBD1|TRBJ1-5|few
CAIRGQGRNQPQHF
TGTGCCATCAGGGGACAGGGACGGAATCAGCCCCAGCATTTT
>TRBV19|-|TRBJ1-5|few
CASSIGGGTRTVNQPQHF
TGTGCCAGTAGTATAGGCGGGGGGACCCGGACAGTCAATCAGCCCCAGCATTTT
>TRBV2|-|TRBJ1-1|many
CASSDFAGEGTEAFF
TGTGCCAGCAGTGATTTTGCAGGGGAGGGGACTGAAGCTTTCTTT
>TRBV5-5|-|TRBJ1-5|many
CASSWVGDQPQHF
TGTGCCAGCAGCTGGGTAGGGGACCAGCCCCAGCATTTT
>TRBV12-3/TRBV12-4|-|TRBJ1-4|many
CASSFGGYNEKLFF
TGTGCCAGCAGTTTCGGGGGGTATAATGAAAAACTGTTTTTT
>TRBV6-1|TRBD1|TRBJ2-2|many
CASSADRVWTGELFF
TGTGCCAGCAGTGCGGACAGGGTATGGACCGGGGAGCTGTTTTTT
>TRBV5-1|TRBD1|TRBJ2-5|few
CASSWGQKETQYF
TGCGCCAGCAGCTGGGGACAGAAAGAGACCCAGTACTTC
>TRBV4-1|TRBD1|TRBJ1-1|few
CASSQGGTGGPEAFF
TGCGCCAGCAGCCAAGGCGGGACAGGGGGTCCTGAAGCTTTCTTT
>TRBV7-9|-|TRBJ1-3|many
CASSYIGGNTIYF
TGTGCCAGCAGTTACATAGGCGGAAACACCATATATTTT
>TRBV7-9|-|TRBJ2-5|-
CASSPLGETQYF
TGTGCCAGCAGCCCTCTAGGAGAGACCCAGTACTTC
>TRBV5-6|-|TRBJ2-7|-
CASRRGPGSYEQYF
TGTGCCAGTCGACGGGGGCCCGGCTCCTACGAGCAGTACTTC